Presented here are 8 T cell receptor beta chains from one specimen sequenced in a study of naive and memory T cell subsets. Study-wide findings and caveats: Naive repertoires, especially CD8, held a few larger clonotypes, possibly memory cells re-expressing CD45RA.

Which antigens these TCRs recognize remains unknown. Two oligonucleotides, mixed equimolar, formed the beta constant-region primer covering TRBC1 and TRBC2. Ligated cDNA was amplified by four rounds of PCR with nested alpha and beta constant-region primers and SP2. Via MiXCR, TCRdb re-called the UMI-ligation and nested PCR reads, giving one row per CDR3 protein. The sample holds roughly 150,000 distinct CDR3 sequences, under 25% seen once. Source material: naive CD8+ T cells from blood. These receptors all come from a human donor in good health.

This clonotype has only a few counts. The CDR3 here is CASSLQEPWANVLTF. CDR3 bases: TGTGCCAGCAGCCTACAGGAACCCTGGGCCAACGTCCTGACTTTC. The rearrangement links TRBV13 to TRBJ2-6; perhaps TRBD1 as D (5 bases). Per the germline V gene, CDR1 is PRHDT and CDR2 is FYEKMQ (reference sequence). V was trimmed by 5 bases and J by 5 bases, leaving 13 bases between them. The CDR3 is 15 residues long. Variable domain in full (rest from reference TRBV13 and TRBJ2-6): AAGVIQSPRHLIKEKRETATLKCYPIPRHDTVYWYQQGPGQDPQFLISFYEKMQSDKGSIPDRFSAQQFSDYHSELNMSSLELGDSALYFCASSLQEPWANVLTFGAGSRLTVL.

This chain connects TRBV6-4 to TRBJ2-1; TRBD1 matches at 10 bases. Per germline, CDR1 MRHNA and CDR2 SNTAGT. The CDR3 length is 15 residues. V shed 0 bases and J 5 bases; nucleotides not matched to a gene: 1. The DNA of the CDR3 is TGTGCCAGCAGTGACTCTGGGACAGGGGACAATGAGCAGTTCTTC. Protein sequence: CASSDSGTGDNEQFF.

This chain links TRBV2 with TRBJ2-1; 10 bases are a match to TRBD1. Germline CDR1 reads SNHLY; CDR2 reads FYNNEI. The CDR3 is 13 amino acids. Trimming at V came to 8 bases and at J to 7 bases, leaving 5 bases not matched to a gene. CDR3 loop: CASVGQGLNEQFF. CDR3 coding DNA: TGTGCCAGCGTGGGACAGGGGTTAAATGAGCAGTTCTTC. Full variable domain (remainder filled in from reference TRBV2 and TRBJ2-1): EPEVTQTPSHQVTQMGQEVILRCVPISNHLYFYWYRQILGQKVEFLVSFYNNEISEKSEIFDDQFSVERPDGSNFTLKIRSTKLEDSAMYFCASVGQGLNEQFFGPGTRLTVL.

This clonotype showed up just a few times. The chain uses TRBV30 and TRBJ2-1; 8 positions agree with TRBD2. The CDR3 runs 16 residues. From germline, CDR1 is GTSNPN and CDR2 SVGIG (reference sequence). Trimming removed 3 bases from V and 4 bases from J; junction bases left unmatched: 11. The CDR3: CAWSQDPGLVYNEQFF. The CDR3, as DNA: TGTGCCTGGAGCCAAGACCCGGGACTAGTATACAATGAGCAGTTCTTC.

The chain combines TRBV28 with TRBJ2-1, with unresolved D. V gave up 3 bases and J gave up 7 bases, with 7 bases separating them. There are 12 residues in the CDR3. Germline CDR1 MDHEN, CDR2 SYDVKM. The CDR3 coding sequence is TGTGCCAGCAGTTTTGTGGGGAATGAGCAGTTCTTC. It encodes CASSFVGNEQFF.

The sample holds a few counts of this clonotype. This chain connects TRBV15 to TRBJ2-7; D possibly uses TRBD1 or TRBD2 (6 bases each). CDR3 length equals 15 residues. With 1 base removed from V and 7 bases from J, the gap between germline ends came to 17 bases. From germline, CDR1 is LNHNV and CDR2 YYDKDF (reference sequence). CDR3 loop: CATSRAGGGRGEQYF. DNA of the CDR3: TGTGCCACCAGCAGAGCCGGTGGGGGGCGGGGAGAGCAGTACTTC.

The V call is TRBV15, the J call TRBJ1-5; no definite D call. The CDR3 loop spans 17 amino acids. The V gene lost 5 bases and the J gene lost 0 bases, with 17 bases spanning the gap. The germline V gene has CDR1 LNHNV and CDR2 YYDKDF (reference sequence). The CDR3 DNA reads as TGTGCCACCAGCCTGTTGGGGATTTCGCATAGCAATCAGCCCCAGCATTTT. Translated, it gives CATSLLGISHSNQPQHF. The full variable domain, in which reference TRBV15 and TRBJ1-5 provide the parts outside the CDR3, is DAMVIQNPRYQVTQFGKPVTLSCSQTLNHNVMYWYQQKSSQAPKLLFHYYDKDFNNEADTPDNFQSRRPNTSFCFLDIRSPGLGDTAMYLCATSLLGISHSNQPQHFGDGTRLSIL.

The genes are TRBV12-3 or TRBV12-4 and TRBJ2-5, with a possible D match to TRBD2 (7 bases). This CDR3 spans 13 amino acids. Trimming pared 8 bases from V and 3 bases from J, leaving 13 bases between. The CDR3 DNA reads as TGTGCCAGCTGGCTAGGGGGGGAAGAGACCCAGTACTTC. Its protein product is CASWLGGEETQYF.